What follows is one T cell receptor beta chain and its context. Its antigen is still unknown. Vbeta (60) and Jbeta (13) primers were used in the PCR. Method: immunoSEQ multiplex PCR; TCRdb's copy keeps in-frame clones and lacks some. The table includes 140,000 or so clones, roughly 77% detected once. This entry is derived from a study of cytomegalovirus exposure and HLA in healthy donors. Points from the study as a whole: Later analysis found that TCR beta chains associated with HLA were more clonally expanded than other, equally common chains.

The CDR3 consists of 15 residues. After removal of 5 bases from V and 4 bases from J, the junction contained 9 bases not matched to a gene. Germline V gene data show CDR1 as SGHNT and CDR2 as YENEEA. The receptor's source is a woman aged 25 to 39 in good health and CMV-seronegative. Specimen: PBMCs. V usage is TRBV11-3 and J usage is TRBJ2-5; TRBD1 agrees at 8 bases. This CDR3 reads CASSTRLTGVETQYF. As DNA, the CDR3 is TGTGCCAGCAGCACACGGTTGACAGGGGTAGAGACCCAGTACTTC.